Listed here is a single TCR beta chain. Antigen unknown. The record originates from a study of T cell repertoires in cytomegalovirus infection. General study points: There were HLA-C-restricted CMV-specific TCR beta clonotypes dominating the ex vivo response.

TCRdb re-called the reads with MiXCR, one entry per CDR3 protein. The repertoire holds approximately 100,000 distinct CDR3 sequences, around 28% seen once, with about 81% in the top ten. The sequencing here drew on CD8+ T cells from cultured PBMCs, taken from culture after CMV antigen stimulation. The TCR sequence derives from a human donor in good health (CMV status not recorded). Some clones in this sample may be carry-over from other donors' samples.

CDR3 bases: TGTGCCAGCAGTTTTAGGGTCAATCAGCCCCAGCATTTT. This sequence encodes CASSFRVNQPQHF. J is TRBJ1-5 and V is TRBV27, with D unclear. Germline CDR1 MNHEY, CDR2 SMNVEV (reference sequence). The V end was cut by 3 bases, the J end by 3 bases, with 6 bases between. CDR3 size: 13 residues.